This TCR beta chain came from a study of blood T cell repertoires in COVID-19. Generated by immunoSEQ multiplex PCR, the TCRdb table keeps only in-frame clones and is missing some. The repertoire includes approximately 360,000 clones, around four fifths of them detected once, and about 5% sits in the top ten. This TCR was recovered from a woman aged 50 to 60 who had recovered from COVID-19. Input material: PBMCs or T cells enriched from blood (not recorded which).

The CDR3 bases are TGTGCCAGCAGCCGCGGGCTGGAGGAAAAACTGTTTTTT. Translating gives CASSRGLEEKLFF. The chain recombines TRBV7-2 with TRBJ1-4; no reliable D call. This CDR3 has 13 amino acids. Trimming removed 5 bases at V and 8 bases at J, with 12 bases between. Germline V gene data show CDR1 as SGHTA and CDR2 as FQGNSA.